This T cell receptor beta chain was found in a study of T-cell memory formation after mild COVID-19 (dated by TCRdb to 2020 to 2023). Concerning the study at large: TCR sequence clusters from the two donors were largely donor specific. In a couple of donors, T-cell clones that expanded and contracted after mild COVID-19 were followed by sequencing TCRalpha and TCRbeta repertoires longitudinally. Two young, previously healthy adult volunteers made up the cohort, one male and one female.

Details on this clonotype: Its antigen specificity is not known. Base-call qualities are not available, and no considerably larger clone is one nucleotide away.

Broad study findings and their caveats: Contracting CD4+ clones were found mainly in CM and EM memory subsets, while CD8+ clones were enriched in EMRA. Balanced CD4/CD8 phenotypes were observed for clones contracting from day 15 to 85, whereas a bias towards CD4+ was observed for a second wave of clones expanding from day 15 to 37. The study covered only a couple of mild cases, and larger cohorts including severe cases with pre-infection samples were considered necessary. The second-wave clones that peaked on day 37 were not confirmed to be SARS-CoV-2 specific. Some responding clones were found in pre-infection memory, which suggests that pre-existing cross-reactive memory T cells took part in the SARS-CoV-2 response.

Instrument used: Illumina NovaSeq 6000. TCRalpha and TCRbeta cDNA libraries were built by 5'RACE with constant-segment primers, adding sample barcodes and unique molecular identifiers. Trizol reagent was used to extract RNA from every sample. Library amplification was performed in two PCR steps, and a second sample barcode and Illumina TruSeq adapters were introduced in the second step. Sequencing of libraries was performed on an Illumina NovaSeq with 2 x 150 bp paired-end reads. In the paper's pipeline: With migec v1.2.7, reads were demultiplexed and then collapsed into UMI-guided consensus sequences. With mixcr v2.1.11, UMI consensuses were aligned to TRA and TRB V and J templates and assembled into clonotypes. A clonotype was counted as expanded or contracted only if both edgeR and NoisET called the change significant, with noise models trained on biological replicates. For edgeR calls, the thresholds were a false discovery rate-adjusted p below 0.01 and a log2 fold-change of 1. PCA with hierarchical clustering of max-normalized trajectories of the 1000 most abundant clonotypes was used as exploratory dynamics analysis. The CD4 or CD8 phenotype of responding clones was assigned using the separately sequenced CD4+ and CD8+ repertoires. TCRdb reworked the public reads: Q25 trimming with fastp, MiXCR clone assembly, productive beta chains retained. Every CDR3 protein is listed once, alongside the most common genes and DNA of its rows. These V and J calls are TCRdb output, not the study's own analysis. The sample has roughly 240,000 distinct CDR3 sequences on record, around 15% of them singletons. The ten largest make up 22% of the sample.

The germline V gene (reference sequence) supplies CDR1 DFQATT and CDR2 SNEGSKA. V and J are trimmed by 6 bases and 2 bases, and the gene matches miss 13 bases of the junction. The CDR3 sequence holds 16 residues, the cysteine and valine included. Only CDR3 DNA is held: 48 bases, read in frame from base 1. PBMCs were isolated by Ficoll-Paque density gradient centrifugation. The clonotype originates from a man aged 18 to 29 who had mild COVID-19 (a few samples of this study predate the infection). The sample titles of this study are shuffled in the database, so cell type and time point are left out; the donor was told from shared clones. The sequence links TRBV20-1 to TRBJ2-7; 10 of the junction bases match TRBD2. Material: PBMCs or a T cell subset sorted from them (not recorded which). DNA sequence: TGCAGTGCCCGGGGGTTAGGGACTAGCGACGCCTACGAGCAGTACGTC. Its product reads: CSARGLGTSDAYEQYV.